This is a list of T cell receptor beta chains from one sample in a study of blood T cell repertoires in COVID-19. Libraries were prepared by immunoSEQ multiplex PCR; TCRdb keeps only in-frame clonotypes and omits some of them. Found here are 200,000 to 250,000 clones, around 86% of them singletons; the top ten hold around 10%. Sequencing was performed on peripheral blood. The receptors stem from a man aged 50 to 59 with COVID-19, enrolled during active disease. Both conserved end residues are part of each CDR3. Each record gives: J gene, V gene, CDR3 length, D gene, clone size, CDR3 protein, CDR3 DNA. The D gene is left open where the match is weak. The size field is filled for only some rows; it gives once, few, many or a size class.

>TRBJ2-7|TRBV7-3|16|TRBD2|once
CASSLNPAGAAGEQYF
TGTGCCAGCAGCTTAAACCCAGCGGGAGCTGCGGGCGAGCAGTACTTC
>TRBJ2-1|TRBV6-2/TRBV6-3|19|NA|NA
CASSYSTGPATSYRDEQFF
TGTGCCAGCAGTTACTCCACAGGGCCGGCTACCTCCTACCGCGATGAGCAGTTCTTC
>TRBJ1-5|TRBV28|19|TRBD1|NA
CASSFSGQGLGGSNQPQHF
TGTGCCAGCAGTTTTTCAGGACAGGGGCTTGGAGGGTCAAATCAGCCCCAGCATTTT
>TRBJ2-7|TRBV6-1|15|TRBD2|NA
CASSDGLAGGYEQYF
TGTGCCAGCAGTGATGGACTAGCGGGGGGCTACGAGCAGTACTTC
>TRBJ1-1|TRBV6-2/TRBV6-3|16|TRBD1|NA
CASSSRDRGLNTEAFF
TGTGCCAGCAGTTCTAGGGACAGGGGCCTGAACACTGAAGCTTTCTTT
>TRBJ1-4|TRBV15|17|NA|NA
CATSTGAGLVTNEKLFF
TGTGCCACCAGCACTGGGGCAGGGTTGGTGACTAATGAAAAACTGTTTTTT
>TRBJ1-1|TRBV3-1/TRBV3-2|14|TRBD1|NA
CASSRGQGGTEAFF
TGTGCCAGCAGCCGAGGACAGGGCGGCACTGAAGCTTTCTTT
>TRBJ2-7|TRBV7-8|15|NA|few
CASSLRDTKFYEQYF
TGTGCCAGCAGCTTAAGGGACACCAAATTCTACGAGCAGTACTTC
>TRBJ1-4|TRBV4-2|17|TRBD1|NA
CASSPTAWTGFNEKLFF
TGTGCCAGCAGCCCTACCGCCTGGACAGGATTTAATGAAAAACTGTTTTTT
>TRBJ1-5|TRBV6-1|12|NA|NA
CASSDRGRAQHF
TGTGCCAGCAGTGACCGCGGGAGGGCCCAGCATTTT
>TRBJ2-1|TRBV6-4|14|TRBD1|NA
CASSSDRARNEQFF
TGTGCCAGCAGTTCGGACAGGGCCCGCAATGAGCAGTTCTTC
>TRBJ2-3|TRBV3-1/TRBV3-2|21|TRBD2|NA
CASSQDEKRGLAGSTTDTQYF
TGTGCCAGCAGCCAAGACGAAAAACGGGGACTAGCGGGGTCCACCACAGATACGCAGTATTTT
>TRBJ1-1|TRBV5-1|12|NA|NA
CASSWGSTEAFF
TGCGCCAGCAGCTGGGGCTCCACTGAAGCTTTCTTT
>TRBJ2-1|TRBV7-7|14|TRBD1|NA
CASSLGQGGNEQFF
TGTGCCAGCAGCTTGGGACAGGGAGGCAATGAGCAGTTCTTC
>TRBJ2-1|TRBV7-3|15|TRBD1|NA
CASSPPGGRGNEQFF
TGTGCCAGCAGCCCCCCAGGGGGCCGAGGCAATGAGCAGTTCTTC
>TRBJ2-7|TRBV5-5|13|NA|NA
CASSLNPSYEQYF
TGTGCCAGCAGCTTGAATCCGTCCTACGAGCAGTACTTC
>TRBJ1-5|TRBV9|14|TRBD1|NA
CASNRQGGNQPQHF
TGTGCCAGCAACAGACAGGGGGGCAATCAGCCCCAGCATTTT
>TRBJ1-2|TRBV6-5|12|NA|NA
CASSPGVLGYTF
TGTGCCAGCAGCCCAGGGGTTCTTGGCTACACCTTC
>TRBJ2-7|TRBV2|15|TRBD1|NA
CASRTQWTGSYEQYF
TGTGCCAGCAGAACTCAGTGGACAGGCTCCTACGAGCAGTACTTC
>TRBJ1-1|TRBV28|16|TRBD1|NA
CASSLFQGAKNTEAFF
TGTGCCAGCAGTTTATTCCAGGGGGCTAAGAACACTGAAGCTTTCTTT